The source of this T cell receptor beta chain is a study of blood T cell repertoires in COVID-19. Study information: Samples taken during acute and convalescent COVID-19 were collected in the United States, Italy and Spain. T cells, B-cell-depleted T cells, or PBMCs provided the cDNA or gDNA that served as material.

How the authors handled the data: It was from reference gene primer amplification that nucleated cell counts were estimated. The method was immunoSEQ multiplex PCR; TCRdb's version includes in-frame clones alone and lacks a portion of them. The V and J calls and clone size are taken from that table; D and trimming were inferred from the DNA. The table has just over 80,000 clones, about four fifths seen once. This clone turned up a few times. V gave up 2 bases and J gave up 0 bases, with 5 bases separating them. This CDR3 is built from 13 residues. CDR1 is SGDLS and CDR2 is YYNGEE in the germline V gene.

The source of this sequence is an elderly man with acute or convalescent COVID-19. The chain recombines TRBV9 with TRBJ1-1, with D hard to call. The source material was peripheral blood. CDR3 in DNA: TGTGCCAGCAGCGTCGGGATGAACACTGAAGCTTTCTTT. Protein: CASSVGMNTEAFF.